The 12 T cell receptor beta chains below come from one sample, sequenced in a study of CD8+ T cells in alopecia areata (dated by TCRdb to 2016 to 2018). What the time point label conveys for this sample: about 5 months on oral tofacitinib. The label giving this sample's treatment or condition can be read as: oral pan-JAK inhibitor, 5-10 mg twice daily. The library was produced with the immunoSEQ multiplex PCR assay. RNA was extracted from all samples and reverse transcribed into cDNA as template for TCR sequencing. The source is immuneACCESS, and TCRdb retained only in-frame sequences with V and J called. Part of the clones is not carried over; for the studies checked, unresolved V genes explain less than half of this, and the remainder is unexplained. In this sample the table shows fewer than 150,000 clones, 56% of which occur a single time. The top ten hold 3% to 4% of the sample. Specimen: CD4+ T cells sorted from blood, collected at week 24, from a patient treated with tofacitinib. These TCRs come from a human donor with alopecia areata.

This clone was seen more than once but under ten times. J is TRBJ2-7 and V is TRBV7-8, with 8 bases fitting TRBD1. Germline CDR1 is SGHVS and CDR2 is FQNEAQ. The CDR3 totals 15 residues. Germline trimming cut 5 bases from V and 4 bases from J; bases unmatched to any gene: 10. Here the CDR3 reads CASSPLGQGAYEQYF. The CDR3 coding sequence is TGTGCCAGCAGCCCACTTGGCCAGGGGGCGTACGAGCAGTACTTC.

The rearrangement uses TRBV5-1 and TRBJ1-4, with 7 bases fitting TRBD1. V lost 5 bases and J lost 7; bases outside the gene matches: 8. The CDR3 has 14 amino acids. CDR1 and CDR2 (germline): SGHRS, YFSETQ. The CDR3 sequence: CASRLQGLGEKLFF. For the CDR3, the DNA is TGCGCCAGCAGGCTACAGGGGCTGGGTGAAAAACTGTTTTTT. Combining the CDR3 with reference TRBV5-1 and TRBJ1-4 gives the whole variable domain KAGVTQTPRYLIKTRGQQVTLSCSPISGHRSVSWYQQTPGQGLQFLFEYFSETQRNKGNFPGRFSGRQFSNSRSEMNVSTLELGDSALYLCASRLQGLGEKLFFGSGTQLSVL.

The rearrangement joins TRBV19 to TRBJ1-1; D may be TRBD1 (5 bases). There are 13 residues in the CDR3. Germline lookup yields CDR1 LNHDA and CDR2 SQIVND (reference sequence). V was trimmed by 3 bases and J by 7 bases, leaving 12 bases between them. The CDR3 protein is CASSMAGANEAFF. In nucleotides, the CDR3 is TGTGCCAGTAGTATGGCCGGGGCGAATGAAGCTTTCTTT.

The chain links TRBV30 to TRBJ2-1; D is uncertain. This CDR3 region has 12 residues. The germline CDR1 and CDR2 sequences are GTSNPN and SVGIG (reference sequence). The germline V and J ends were trimmed by 5 bases and 2 bases, with 7 bases remaining between them. CDR3 nucleotides: TGTGCCTGGGGGGTACCCTACAATGAGCAGTTCTTC. As protein: CAWGVPYNEQFF.

This chain joins TRBV5-6 and TRBJ2-7; a weak D match, TRBD1 (5 bases). The CDR3 has 13 amino acids. CDR1 is SGHDT and CDR2 is YYEEEE in the germline V gene. The ends were cut back, 3 bases at V and 5 bases at J, with 12 bases in the middle. For the CDR3, the DNA is TGTGCCAGCAGCTCACAGGTACCCCACGAGCAGTACTTC. Encoded protein: CASSSQVPHEQYF.

The table lists this clone with a few counts. This chain connects TRBV4-1 to TRBJ1-4, with a weak D call TRBD1 (5 bases). V was trimmed by 1 base and J by 6 bases, leaving 9 bases between them. The CDR3 length is 14 residues. The germline V gene has CDR1 MGHRA and CDR2 YSYEKL. CDR3 bases: TGCGCCAGCAGCCAAGCAGGGAGGGATGAAAAACTGTTTTTT. It codes for CASSQAGRDEKLFF.

About this clone itself: Other DNA sequences in this sample translate to the same CDR3. The chain carries TRBV30 and TRBJ1-5; D may be TRBD1 (6 bases). The V end was cut by 0 bases, the J end by 4 bases, with 7 bases between. From germline, CDR1 is GTSNPN and CDR2 SVGIG (reference sequence). This CDR3 is built from 13 residues. DNA of the CDR3: TGTGCCTGGAGTGTAAGGGGGAATCAGCCCCAGCATTTT. Protein product: CAWSVRGNQPQHF. The full variable domain, rest sourced from reference TRBV30 and TRBJ1-5, is SQTIHQWPATLVQPVGSPLSLECTVEGTSNPNLYWYRQAAGRGLQLLFYSVGIGQISSEVPQNLSASRPQDRQFILSSKKLLLSDSGFYLCAWSVRGNQPQHFGDGTRLSIL.

The V gene is TRBV29-1, the J gene TRBJ2-3; tentative D call: TRBD1 (5 bases). Germline CDR1 and CDR2: SQVTM and ANQGSEA. The CDR3 is made up of 12 amino acids. V was shortened by 3 bases and J by 3 bases, with 7 bases between the two germline ends. CDR3 loop: CSVEGQTDTQYF. CDR3 in DNA: TGCAGCGTTGAGGGGCAAACAGATACGCAGTATTTT.

The DNA for the CDR3 is TGTGCCTGGAGTGTACTAGGGGATAACTATGGCTACACCTTC. Translated: CAWSVLGDNYGYTF. The chain couples TRBV30 to TRBJ1-2; TRBD1 might be the D (5 bases). Trimming took 0 bases from V and 1 from J, leaving 9 bases between them. Per the germline V gene, CDR1 is GTSNPN and CDR2 is SVGIG (reference sequence). This CDR3 has 14 amino acids.

The sample holds a few counts of this clone. The chain recombines TRBV5-6 with TRBJ2-7; D might be TRBD2 (6 bases). With 4 bases removed from V and 4 bases from J, the gap between germline ends came to 21 bases. This CDR3 spans 16 amino acids. Germline V CDR1 and CDR2: SGHDT, YYEEEE. As DNA, the CDR3 is TGTGCCAGCAGCCGCCCATTCCGAGGGAGGAGGTACGAGCAGTACTTC. Translated: CASSRPFRGRRYEQYF.

J is TRBJ1-4 and V is TRBV19, with 10 bases identical to TRBD1. This CDR3 comprises 15 residues. CDR1 is LNHDA and CDR2 is SQIVND in the germline V gene (reference sequence). The V segment lost 9 bases and the J segment 0 bases; nucleotides outside the gene matches: 4. CDR3 nucleotide sequence: TGTGCCAGCGGACAGGGGGATGCAACTAATGAAAAACTGTTTTTT. Residues: CASGQGDATNEKLFF.

The rearrangement uses TRBV30 and TRBJ2-7; 8 nucleotides align to TRBD1. V was pared by 5 bases and J by 6 bases, with 9 bases of the junction left unmatched. The CDR3 totals 13 residues. Germline loops: CDR1 GTSNPN, CDR2 SVGIG (reference sequence). The CDR3 DNA follows: TGTGCCTGGGCGGACAGGGAGTGGGGCGAGCAGTACTTC. Amino acid sequence: CAWADREWGEQYF.